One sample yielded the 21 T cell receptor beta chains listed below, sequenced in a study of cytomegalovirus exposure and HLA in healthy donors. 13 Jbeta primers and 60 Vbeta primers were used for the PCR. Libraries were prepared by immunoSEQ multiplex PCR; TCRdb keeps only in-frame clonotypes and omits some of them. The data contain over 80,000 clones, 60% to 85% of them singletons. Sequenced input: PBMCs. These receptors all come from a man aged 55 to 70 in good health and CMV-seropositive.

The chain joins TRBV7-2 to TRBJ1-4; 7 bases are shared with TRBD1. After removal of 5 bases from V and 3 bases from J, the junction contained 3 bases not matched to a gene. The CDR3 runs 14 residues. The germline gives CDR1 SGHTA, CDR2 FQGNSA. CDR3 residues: CASSDRVANEKLFF. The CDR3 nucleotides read TGTGCCAGCAGCGACAGGGTAGCTAATGAAAAACTGTTTTTT. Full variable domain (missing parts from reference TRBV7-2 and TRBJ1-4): GAGVSQSPSNKVTEKGKDVELRCDPISGHTALYWYRQSLGQGLEFLIYFQGNSAPDKSGLPSDRFSAERTGGSVSTLTIQRTQQEDSAVYLCASSDRVANEKLFFGSGTQLSVL.

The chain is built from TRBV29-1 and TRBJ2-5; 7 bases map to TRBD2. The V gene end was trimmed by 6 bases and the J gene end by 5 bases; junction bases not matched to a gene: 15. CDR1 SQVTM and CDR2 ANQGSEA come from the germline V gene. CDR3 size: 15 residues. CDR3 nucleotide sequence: TGCAGCGTCCTCGGACTAGAGCCCCTCCGGGAGACCCAGTACTTC. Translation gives CSVLGLEPLRETQYF.

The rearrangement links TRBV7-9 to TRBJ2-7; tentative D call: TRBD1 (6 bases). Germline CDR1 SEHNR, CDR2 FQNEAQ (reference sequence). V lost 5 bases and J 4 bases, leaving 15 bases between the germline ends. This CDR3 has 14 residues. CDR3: CASSPSTGRYEQYF. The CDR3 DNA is TGTGCCAGCAGCCCTTCGACAGGCCGGTACGAGCAGTACTTC.

The CDR3 DNA is TGTGCCAGCAGCCCGGACAGGGACGATCAGCCCCAGCATTTT. Residues: CASSPDRDDQPQHF. The chain joins TRBV7-8 to TRBJ1-5; 8 bases are shared with TRBD1. The CDR3 is made up of 14 amino acids. V lost 5 bases, J lost 5 bases, and 5 bases stayed unmatched. The V gene's germline CDR1 is SGHVS and CDR2 FQNEAQ.

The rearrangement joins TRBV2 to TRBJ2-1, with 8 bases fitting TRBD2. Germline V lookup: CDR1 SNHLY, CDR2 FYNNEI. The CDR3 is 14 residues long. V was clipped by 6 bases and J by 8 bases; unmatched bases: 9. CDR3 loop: CASSRSGGLDEQFF. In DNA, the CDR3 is TGTGCCAGCAGCCGAAGCGGGGGATTGGATGAGCAGTTCTTC.

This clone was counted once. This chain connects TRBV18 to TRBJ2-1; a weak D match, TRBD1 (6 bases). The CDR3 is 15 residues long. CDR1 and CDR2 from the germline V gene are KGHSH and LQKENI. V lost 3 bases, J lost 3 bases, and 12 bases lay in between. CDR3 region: CASSPPGQNYNEQFF. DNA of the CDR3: TGTGCCAGCTCACCCCCCGGACAGAACTACAATGAGCAGTTCTTC.

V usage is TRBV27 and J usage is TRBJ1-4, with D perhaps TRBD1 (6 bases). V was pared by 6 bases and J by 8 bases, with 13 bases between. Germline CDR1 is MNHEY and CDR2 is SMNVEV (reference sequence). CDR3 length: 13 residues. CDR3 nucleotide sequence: TGTGCCAGCAGCCCTAGGACAGAGGAAAAACTGTTTTTT. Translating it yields CASSPRTEEKLFF.

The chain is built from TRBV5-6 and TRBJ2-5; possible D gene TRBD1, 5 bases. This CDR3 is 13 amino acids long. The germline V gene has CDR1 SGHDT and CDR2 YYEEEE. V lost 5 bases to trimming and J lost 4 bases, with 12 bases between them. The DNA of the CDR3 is TGTGCCAGCAGTCCTGGACACAGAGAGACCCAGTACTTC. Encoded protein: CASSPGHRETQYF. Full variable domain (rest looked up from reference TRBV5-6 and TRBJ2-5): DAGVTQSPTHLIKTRGQQVTLRCSPKSGHDTVSWYQQALGQGPQFIFQYYEEEERQRGNFPDRFSGHQFPNYSSELNVNALLLGDSALYLCASSPGHRETQYFGPGTRLLVL.

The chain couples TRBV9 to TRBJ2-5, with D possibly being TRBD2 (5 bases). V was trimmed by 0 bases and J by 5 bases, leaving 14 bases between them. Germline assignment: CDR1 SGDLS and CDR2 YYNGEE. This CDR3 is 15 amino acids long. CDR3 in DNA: TGTGCCAGCAGCGTAGGCCTAGCCGGCGGGGAGACCCAGTACTTC. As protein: CASSVGLAGGETQYF. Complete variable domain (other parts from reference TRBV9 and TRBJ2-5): DSGVTQTPKHLITATGQRVTLRCSPRSGDLSVYWYQQSLDQGLQFLIQYYNGEERAKGNILERFSAQQFPDLHSELNLSSLELGDSALYFCASSVGLAGGETQYFGPGTRLLVL.

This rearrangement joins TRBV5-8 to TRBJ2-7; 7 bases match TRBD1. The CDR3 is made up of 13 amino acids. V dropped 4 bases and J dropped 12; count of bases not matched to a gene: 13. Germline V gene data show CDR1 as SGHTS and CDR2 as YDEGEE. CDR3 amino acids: CASSRGMMGQPYF. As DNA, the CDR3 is TGTGCCAGCAGCCGGGGTATGATGGGACAGCCGTACTTC.

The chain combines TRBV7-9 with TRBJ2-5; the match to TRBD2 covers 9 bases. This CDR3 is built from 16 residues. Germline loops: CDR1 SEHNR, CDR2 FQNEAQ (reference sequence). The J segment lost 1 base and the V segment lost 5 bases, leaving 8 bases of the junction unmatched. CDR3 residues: CASSEIAGGRQETQYF. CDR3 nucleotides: TGTGCCAGCAGCGAGATTGCGGGGGGGCGCCAAGAGACCCAGTACTTC.

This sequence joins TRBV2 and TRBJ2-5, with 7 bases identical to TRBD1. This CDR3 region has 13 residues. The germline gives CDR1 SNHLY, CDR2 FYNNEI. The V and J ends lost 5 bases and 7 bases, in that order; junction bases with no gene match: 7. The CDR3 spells CASSPDREGTQYF. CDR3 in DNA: TGTGCCAGCAGTCCTGACAGGGAAGGGACCCAGTACTTC.

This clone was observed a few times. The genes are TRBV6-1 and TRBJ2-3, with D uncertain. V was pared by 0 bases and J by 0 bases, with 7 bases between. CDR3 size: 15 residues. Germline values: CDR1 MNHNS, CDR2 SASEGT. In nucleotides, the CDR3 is TGTGCCAGCAGTGAAGCGCCTGGCAGCACAGATACGCAGTATTTT. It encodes CASSEAPGSTDTQYF.

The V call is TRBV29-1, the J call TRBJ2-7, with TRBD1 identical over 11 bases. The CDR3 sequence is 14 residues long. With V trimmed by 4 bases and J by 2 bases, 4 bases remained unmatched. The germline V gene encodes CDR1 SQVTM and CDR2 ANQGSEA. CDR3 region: CSVVGTGGPYEQYF. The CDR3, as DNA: TGCAGCGTTGTGGGGACAGGGGGACCCTACGAGCAGTACTTC.

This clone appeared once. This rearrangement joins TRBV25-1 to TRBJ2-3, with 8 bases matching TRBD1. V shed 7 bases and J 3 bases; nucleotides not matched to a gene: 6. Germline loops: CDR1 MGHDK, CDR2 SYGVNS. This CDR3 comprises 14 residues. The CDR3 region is CASTPGGATDTQYF. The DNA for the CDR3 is TGTGCCAGCACCCCAGGGGGCGCGACAGATACGCAGTATTTT.

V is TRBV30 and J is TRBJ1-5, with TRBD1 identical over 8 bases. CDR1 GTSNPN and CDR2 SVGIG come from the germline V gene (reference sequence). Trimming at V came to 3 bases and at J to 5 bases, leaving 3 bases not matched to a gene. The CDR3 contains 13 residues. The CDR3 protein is CAWRDRDDQPQHF. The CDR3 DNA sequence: TGTGCCTGGAGGGACAGGGACGATCAGCCCCAGCATTTT.

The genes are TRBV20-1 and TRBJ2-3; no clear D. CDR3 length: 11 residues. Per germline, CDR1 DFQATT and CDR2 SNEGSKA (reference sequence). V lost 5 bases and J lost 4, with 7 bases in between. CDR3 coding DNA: TGCAGTGCTCCCCAATCAGATACGCAGTATTTT. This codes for CSAPQSDTQYF.

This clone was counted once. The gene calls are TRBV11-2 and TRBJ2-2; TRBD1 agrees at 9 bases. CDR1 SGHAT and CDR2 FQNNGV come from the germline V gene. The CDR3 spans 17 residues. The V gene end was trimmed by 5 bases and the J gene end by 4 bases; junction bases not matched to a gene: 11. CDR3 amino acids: CASSLRDRAIGTGELFF. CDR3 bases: TGTGCCAGCAGCCTCCGGGACAGGGCAATTGGCACCGGGGAGCTGTTTTTT.

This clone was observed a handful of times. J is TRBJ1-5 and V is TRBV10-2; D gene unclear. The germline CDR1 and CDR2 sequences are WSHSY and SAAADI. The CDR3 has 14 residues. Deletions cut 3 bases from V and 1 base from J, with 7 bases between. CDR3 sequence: CASSELQSNQPQHF. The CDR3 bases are TGCGCCAGCAGTGAATTACAGAGCAATCAGCCCCAGCATTTT.

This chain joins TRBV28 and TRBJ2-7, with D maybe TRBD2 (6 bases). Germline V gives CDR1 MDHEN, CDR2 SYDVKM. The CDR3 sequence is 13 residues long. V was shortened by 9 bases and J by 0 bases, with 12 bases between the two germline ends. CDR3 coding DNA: TGTGCCAGTCTTAGCGGCCGCTCCTACGAGCAGTACTTC. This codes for CASLSGRSYEQYF.

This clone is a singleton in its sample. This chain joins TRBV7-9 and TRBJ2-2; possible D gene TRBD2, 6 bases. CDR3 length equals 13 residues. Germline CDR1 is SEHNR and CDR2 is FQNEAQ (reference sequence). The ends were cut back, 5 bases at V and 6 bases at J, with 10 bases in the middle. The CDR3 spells CASSRGRSGELFF. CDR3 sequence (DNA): TGTGCCAGCAGCCGAGGGAGGTCCGGGGAGCTGTTTTTT.